This T cell receptor (beta chain) is drawn from a study of shared clonotypes between healthy human individuals. Study-wide background: Two women and three men aged 18 to 49 served as donors. Study findings and constraints: Sharing across several donors was seen in 4% to 6.5% of naive CD4 clonotypes.

To note about this clone: Its antigen remains unidentified.

The CDR3 consists of 12 residues. Trimming stripped 3 bases from V and 5 bases from J, with 6 bases between. Per the germline V gene, CDR1 is SGHAT and CDR2 is FQNNGV. Every subset had its genomic DNA shared out evenly among several immunoSEQ plates. Original methodology: Because ImmunoSEQ provided only junction sequences with no quality scores, the filtering differed. Sequencing was performed with immunoSEQ multiplex PCR; in TCRdb, only in-frame clones are kept and a portion is missing. That table gives V, J and clone size, and the DNA gave D and trimming. The repertoire includes roughly 2.6 million clones, roughly nine tenths of them detected once, and more than 0.12% sits in the top ten.

The TCR comes from a man between 18 and 35 years old in good health. Material: naive CD4+ T cells sorted from blood. Sample subset: CD45RA+ positively selected. The chain has TRBV11-2 and TRBJ2-3; D gene unclear. The CDR3 DNA follows: TGTGCCAGCAGCTTTAATCAAGATACGCAGTATTTT. The encoded protein is CASSFNQDTQYF.